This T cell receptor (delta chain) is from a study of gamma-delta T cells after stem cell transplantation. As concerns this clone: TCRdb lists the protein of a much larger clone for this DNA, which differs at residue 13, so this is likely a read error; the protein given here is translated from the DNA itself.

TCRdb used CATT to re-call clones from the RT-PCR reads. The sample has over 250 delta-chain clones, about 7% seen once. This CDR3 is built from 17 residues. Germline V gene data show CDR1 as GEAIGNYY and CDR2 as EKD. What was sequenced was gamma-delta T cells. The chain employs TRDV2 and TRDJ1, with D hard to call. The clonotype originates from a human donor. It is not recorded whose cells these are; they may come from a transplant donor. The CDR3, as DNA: TGTGCCTGTGACACAGCCTCCCCGATGAGGGACACCGGTAAACTCATCTTT. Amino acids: CACDTASPMRDTGKLIF.